This is a list of T cell receptor beta chains from one sample in a study of blood T cell repertoires in COVID-19. Libraries were prepared by immunoSEQ multiplex PCR; TCRdb keeps only in-frame clonotypes and omits some of them. The data contain hundreds of thousands of clones, roughly 87% of them singletons. Material for sequencing was PBMCs or T cells enriched from blood (not recorded which). These receptors all come from a woman in her 40s with acute COVID-19. Each CDR3 is given with its conserved first and last residue. Each record gives: CDR3 DNA, CDR3 protein, V gene, D gene, clone size, J gene. A D gene is named only where the DNA matches it firmly. The size entry is marked missing in some rows and otherwise reads once, few, many or a size class.

CDR3 DNA: TGTGCCTGGAGTGCTGGACAGGGCCCCGGGGAGCTGTTTTTT; CDR3 protein: CAWSAGQGPGELFF; V gene: TRBV30; D gene: TRBD1; clone size: NA; J gene: TRBJ2-2
CDR3 DNA: TGTGCCAGCAGCTTACCCCGGGACAGGGGAAACACCTTC; CDR3 protein: CASSLPRDRGNTF; V gene: TRBV7-2; D gene: TRBD1; clone size: NA; J gene: TRBJ1-2
CDR3 DNA: TGTGCCAGCACCTTAAGGGGGGGGGCATCCAAAAACATTCAGTACTTC; CDR3 protein: CASTLRGGASKNIQYF; V gene: TRBV11-2; D gene: NA; clone size: NA; J gene: TRBJ2-4
CDR3 DNA: TGTGCCAGCAGCTACGACGGACGGGACAATCAGCCCCAGCATTTT; CDR3 protein: CASSYDGRDNQPQHF; V gene: TRBV11-2; D gene: NA; clone size: NA; J gene: TRBJ1-5
CDR3 DNA: TGTGCCAGCTCACACGGGACAGAGATTCGAGGGGAGCTGTTTTTT; CDR3 protein: CASSHGTEIRGELFF; V gene: TRBV18; D gene: TRBD1; clone size: NA; J gene: TRBJ2-2
CDR3 DNA: TGTGCCAGTAGTATAGCCCTCACTAGGCGGAACACTGAAGCTTTCTTT; CDR3 protein: CASSIALTRRNTEAFF; V gene: TRBV19; D gene: NA; clone size: NA; J gene: TRBJ1-1
CDR3 DNA: TGTGCCAGCAGTTACTCGTGGGGGGACTACGAGCAGTACTTC; CDR3 protein: CASSYSWGDYEQYF; V gene: TRBV6-5; D gene: NA; clone size: NA; J gene: TRBJ2-7
CDR3 DNA: TGTGCCAGTAGTTCCTCTCAGGTACGCGATGAAGCTTTCTTT; CDR3 protein: CASSSSQVRDEAFF; V gene: TRBV19; D gene: NA; clone size: few; J gene: TRBJ1-1
CDR3 DNA: TGTGCCAGCACCGAATTTCTTAGCGGGGGGGCGTTCTCCTACGAGCAGTACTTC; CDR3 protein: CASTEFLSGGAFSYEQYF; V gene: TRBV2; D gene: TRBD2; clone size: NA; J gene: TRBJ2-7
CDR3 DNA: TGTGCCAGCAGTGAGCGCAGGGGGTATTATGGCTACACCTTC; CDR3 protein: CASSERRGYYGYTF; V gene: TRBV2; D gene: TRBD1; clone size: NA; J gene: TRBJ1-2
CDR3 DNA: TGTGCCAGCAGCTTGGGACCGGGGATGAACATTCAGTACTTC; CDR3 protein: CASSLGPGMNIQYF; V gene: TRBV5-6; D gene: NA; clone size: NA; J gene: TRBJ2-4
CDR3 DNA: TGTGCCAGCAGCTTAGCGAGGCGGCCTATAGGAGGGGTGGGTACTGAAGCTTTCTTT; CDR3 protein: CASSLARRPIGGVGTEAFF; V gene: TRBV7-8; D gene: NA; clone size: NA; J gene: TRBJ1-1
CDR3 DNA: TGCGCCAGCCAAGAGGTCCAGGGGGCGTACGAGCAGTACTTC; CDR3 protein: CASQEVQGAYEQYF; V gene: TRBV5-1; D gene: TRBD1; clone size: few; J gene: TRBJ2-7
CDR3 DNA: TGTGCCAGCAGTGACAGGGGCCCCTATGGCTACACCTTC; CDR3 protein: CASSDRGPYGYTF; V gene: TRBV6-1; D gene: NA; clone size: NA; J gene: TRBJ1-2
CDR3 DNA: TGTGCCAGCAGCTTACAGGGGGCTGTGGGGACTGAAGCTTTCTTT; CDR3 protein: CASSLQGAVGTEAFF; V gene: TRBV7-9; D gene: TRBD1; clone size: NA; J gene: TRBJ1-1
CDR3 DNA: TGTGCCACCAGCAGGAAAACAGGGGTCTACAATGAGCAGTTCTTC; CDR3 protein: CATSRKTGVYNEQFF; V gene: TRBV15; D gene: TRBD1; clone size: once; J gene: TRBJ2-1
CDR3 DNA: TGTGCCAGCAGCCGGGACAGGGTTAACGAGCAGTACTTC; CDR3 protein: CASSRDRVNEQYF; V gene: TRBV6-5; D gene: TRBD1; clone size: NA; J gene: TRBJ2-7
CDR3 DNA: TGCAGCGTTGACCTGACAGGGACTGGAAACACCATATATTTT; CDR3 protein: CSVDLTGTGNTIYF; V gene: TRBV29-1; D gene: TRBD1; clone size: NA; J gene: TRBJ1-3
CDR3 DNA: TGTGCCAGCTTACCGGGACTAGCGGGGGCAGATACGCAGTATTTT; CDR3 protein: CASLPGLAGADTQYF; V gene: TRBV2; D gene: TRBD2; clone size: NA; J gene: TRBJ2-3
CDR3 DNA: TGTGCCAGCAGCCTCAGCGGGGACAACACCGGGGAGCTGTTTTTT; CDR3 protein: CASSLSGDNTGELFF; V gene: TRBV3-1/TRBV3-2; D gene: TRBD2; clone size: NA; J gene: TRBJ2-2
CDR3 DNA: TGTGCCAGCAGCCCAGGGGCAGATAGCAATCAGCCCCAGCATTTT; CDR3 protein: CASSPGADSNQPQHF; V gene: TRBV7-2; D gene: NA; clone size: NA; J gene: TRBJ1-5
CDR3 DNA: TGTGCCAGCAGCTTCTTATCATCGGCAGGGGCTAATTCACCCCTCCACTTT; CDR3 protein: CASSFLSSAGANSPLHF; V gene: TRBV5-6; D gene: NA; clone size: NA; J gene: TRBJ1-6